These 23 T cell receptor beta chains came from one sample sequenced in a study of cytomegalovirus exposure and HLA in healthy donors (dated by TCRdb to the late 2010s). The library came from the immunoSEQ multiplex PCR assay. TCRdb holds this immuneACCESS table with in-frame rearrangements only. Some clones are missing; in checked studies, unresolved V genes explain under half, and the rest has no known cause. The sample table shows 120,000 to 150,000 clones, and 70% to 90% are seen once. The ten top clones hold 7% to 9% of the sample. The sequenced sample consisted of PBMCs. The source of these receptors is a woman aged 18-35 years in good health and CMV-seropositive.

V gene TRBV19 combines with J gene TRBJ1-2; TRBD1 is a possible D gene (6 bases). The CDR3 loop spans 16 amino acids. V lost 4 bases, J lost 0 bases, and 15 bases lay in between. The germline CDR1 and CDR2 sequences are LNHDA and SQIVND (reference sequence). The CDR3 DNA reads as TGTGCCAGTAGTACTGCTCCGGGACATTCTAACTATGGCTACACCTTC. This translates into CASSTAPGHSNYGYTF.

The chain recombines TRBV5-8 with TRBJ2-3; 7 nucleotides align to TRBD2. The CDR3 totals 15 residues. Germline V gene data show CDR1 as SGHTS and CDR2 as YDEGEE. The V segment lost 4 bases and the J segment 5 bases; nucleotides outside the gene matches: 10. The CDR3 DNA sequence: TGTGCCAGCAGCCCTGGACTAGTCAAACGAGATACGCAGTATTTT. Encoded protein: CASSPGLVKRDTQYF.

The chain uses TRBV7-9 and TRBJ1-3; TRBD1 might be the D (5 bases). Trimming took 5 bases from V and 8 from J, leaving 19 bases between them. The CDR3 sequence is 15 residues long. CDR1 is SEHNR and CDR2 is FQNEAQ in the germline V gene (reference sequence). For the CDR3, the DNA is TGTGCCAGCAGCACTATCCCTCGGGGGAGAGACACCATATATTTT. Its translation: CASSTIPRGRDTIYF.

The V and J genes are TRBV27 and TRBJ1-4; D not certain. This CDR3 spans 13 amino acids. Per the germline V gene, CDR1 is MNHEY and CDR2 is SMNVEV (reference sequence). V was shortened by 3 bases and J by 7 bases, with 9 bases between the two germline ends. The CDR3, as DNA: TGTGCCAGCAGTTTTTCCCGAGGTGAAAAACTGTTTTTT. This sequence encodes CASSFSRGEKLFF.

The genes are TRBV7-9 and TRBJ2-3; D not resolved. This CDR3 region has 15 residues. Germline loops: CDR1 SEHNR, CDR2 FQNEAQ (reference sequence). Deletions cut 1 base from V and 0 bases from J, with 8 bases between. The CDR3 DNA reads TGTGCCAGCAGCTTAGAAGCCGCTAGCACAGATACGCAGTATTTT. Translation gives CASSLEAASTDTQYF.

The J gene is TRBJ2-3, the V gene TRBV4-2; D may be TRBD2 (6 bases). The V gene's germline CDR1 is LGHNA and CDR2 YNFKEQ. This CDR3 comprises 13 residues. Deletions cut 9 bases from V and 4 bases from J, with 14 bases between. This chain's CDR3 is CARAAGYPDTQYF. CDR3 bases: TGTGCCAGAGCGGCGGGGTACCCAGATACGCAGTATTTT.

The J gene is TRBJ2-2, the V gene TRBV5-1; perhaps TRBD1 as D (6 bases). With 5 bases removed from V and 1 base from J, the gap between germline ends came to 9 bases. This CDR3 has 14 residues. The germline gives CDR1 SGHRS, CDR2 YFSETQ. CDR3 coding DNA: TGCGCCAGCAGTTCGGGACAGAACACCGGGGAGCTGTTTTTT. It yields the protein CASSSGQNTGELFF.

The chain recombines TRBV14 with TRBJ1-1; no definite D call. The CDR3 totals 12 residues. Germline CDR1 reads SGHDN; CDR2 reads FVKESK. The ends were cut back, 4 bases at V and 11 bases at J, with 14 bases in the middle. The CDR3 DNA follows: TGTGCCAGCAGCCGCTCGAACGTCAGGGCTTTCTTT. Encoded protein: CASSRSNVRAFF.

This clone was seen repeatedly, ten times or more. CDR3 protein: CASSTRGRQPQHF. The CDR3 DNA is TGTGCCAGCAGTACCAGGGGGCGTCAGCCCCAGCATTTT. This rearrangement joins TRBV28 to TRBJ1-5; 8 bases are shared with TRBD1. Germline CDR1 is MDHEN and CDR2 is SYDVKM. The CDR3 sequence is 13 residues long. After removal of 5 bases from V and 6 bases from J, the junction contained 3 bases not matched to a gene.

The chain combines TRBV27 with TRBJ2-5; D is ambiguous. CDR3 length: 13 amino acids. V lost 5 bases and J lost 3, with 10 bases in between. Germline V gene sequence: CDR1 MNHEY, CDR2 SMNVEV (reference sequence). This CDR3 reads CASSKLNEETQYF. The CDR3 DNA follows: TGTGCCAGCAGTAAACTTAATGAAGAGACCCAGTACTTC.

The chain couples TRBV11-2 to TRBJ1-1, with D possibly being TRBD1 (6 bases). CDR3 length equals 13 residues. V lost 2 bases and J lost 5, with 9 bases in between. Germline assignment: CDR1 SGHAT and CDR2 FQNNGV. The CDR3 loop is CASSLKGGTEAFF. The CDR3 DNA is TGTGCCAGCAGCTTAAAGGGGGGGACTGAAGCTTTCTTT.

The chain carries TRBV5-1 and TRBJ2-1; TRBD2 matches 10 bases. V trimming: 2 bases; J trimming: 4 bases; junction bases outside the gene matches: 3. This CDR3 has 15 amino acids. Germline V CDR1 and CDR2: SGHRS, YFSETQ. The CDR3 loop reads CASSFGLADYNEQFF. The CDR3 nucleotides read TGCGCCAGCAGCTTCGGACTAGCGGATTACAATGAGCAGTTCTTC.

V gene TRBV5-6 combines with J gene TRBJ1-1; 10 nucleotides agree with TRBD1. The CDR3 is 14 residues long. Trimming removed 3 bases from V and 1 base from J; junction bases left unmatched: 0. Germline loops: CDR1 SGHDT, CDR2 YYEEEE. CDR3 protein: CASSWDRGNTEAFF. In nucleotides, the CDR3 is TGTGCCAGCAGCTGGGACAGGGGGAACACTGAAGCTTTCTTT.

This chain connects TRBV5-1 to TRBJ2-7; weak D call: TRBD1 (5 bases). CDR3 length: 15 amino acids. Germline assignment: CDR1 SGHRS and CDR2 YFSETQ. Trimming cost V 1 base and J 2 bases, with 13 bases left between them. The CDR3, as DNA: TGCGCCAGCAGCTTGACGACAGAAAAAACCTACGAGCAGTACTTC. Translating it yields CASSLTTEKTYEQYF.

This chain uses TRBV2 with TRBJ2-1; D is unresolved. The V end lost 1 base, the J end lost 8 bases, and 3 bases lay between the germline ends. Germline V gene data show CDR1 as SNHLY and CDR2 as FYNNEI. The CDR3 contains 11 residues. The CDR3: CASSEVDEQFF. The CDR3, as DNA: TGTGCCAGCAGTGAAGTCGATGAGCAGTTCTTC. Combining the CDR3 with reference TRBV2 and TRBJ2-1 gives the whole variable domain EPEVTQTPSHQVTQMGQEVILRCVPISNHLYFYWYRQILGQKVEFLVSFYNNEISEKSEIFDDQFSVERPDGSNFTLKIRSTKLEDSAMYFCASSEVDEQFFGPGTRLTVL.

The chain links TRBV30 to TRBJ1-4; the D gene is possibly TRBD1 (5 bases). CDR1 and CDR2 (germline): GTSNPN, SVGIG (reference sequence). The CDR3 contains 15 residues. The ends were cut back, 4 bases at V and 5 bases at J, with 17 bases in the middle. The CDR3 here is CAWNRQGGMNEKLFF. As DNA, the CDR3 is TGTGCCTGGAATCGGCAGGGAGGGATGAATGAAAAACTGTTTTTT.

The V and J genes are TRBV5-1 and TRBJ2-5; D might be TRBD1 (6 bases). The CDR3 is made up of 14 amino acids. The ends were cut back, 0 bases at V and 5 bases at J, with 11 bases in the middle. Germline V gene lookup returns CDR1 SGHRS and CDR2 YFSETQ. The CDR3 is CASSLGPGAETQYF. Here the CDR3 DNA reads TGCGCCAGCAGCTTGGGTCCAGGGGCGGAGACCCAGTACTTC.

The V call is TRBV2, the J call TRBJ2-1; D is possibly TRBD1 (6 bases). The ends were cut back, 8 bases at V and 7 bases at J, with 18 bases in the middle. Germline CDR1 is SNHLY and CDR2 is FYNNEI. This CDR3 has 14 residues. CDR3 sequence (DNA): TGTGCCAGCGGACAGACATTAGATGAGAATGAGCAGTTCTTC. Translation gives CASGQTLDENEQFF.

The chain combines TRBV6-5 with TRBJ2-7; no firm D call. Germline CDR1 is MNHEY and CDR2 is SVGAGI. This CDR3 has 12 residues. V lost 8 bases to trimming and J lost 4 bases, with 12 bases between them. In nucleotides, the CDR3 is TGTGCCAGCGGCTCGTACAAATACGAGCAGTACTTC. Its protein product is CASGSYKYEQYF.

In its sample, this clone was seen once. The chain has TRBV6-6 and TRBJ2-7; 12 bases fit TRBD2. CDR3 length equals 13 residues. Trimming at V came to 7 bases and at J to 6 bases, leaving 4 bases not matched to a gene. Germline V lookup: CDR1 MNHNY, CDR2 SVGAGI (reference sequence). Here the CDR3 DNA reads TGTGCCAGCATTCTGGGACTAGCGGGCGAGCAGTACTTC. Encoded protein: CASILGLAGEQYF.

The chain is built from TRBV6-1 and TRBJ2-3, with 10 positions matching TRBD1. Germline trimming cut 3 bases from V and 2 bases from J; bases unmatched to any gene: 2. Germline assignment: CDR1 MNHNS and CDR2 SASEGT. This CDR3 is 15 amino acids long. The CDR3 sequence: CASSEGQGNTDTQYF. The CDR3 DNA sequence: TGTGCCAGCAGTGAGGGACAGGGGAACACAGATACGCAGTATTTT.

This clone has more than one count but fewer than ten. The gene calls are TRBV6-6 and TRBJ2-7, with TRBD2 identical over 7 bases. The CDR3 has 13 amino acids. Per the germline V gene, CDR1 is MNHNY and CDR2 is SVGAGI (reference sequence). V dropped 7 bases and J dropped 0; count of bases not matched to a gene: 3. CDR3 nucleotide sequence: TGTGCCAGCACTAGCGGACTCTCCTACGAGCAGTACTTC. It codes for CASTSGLSYEQYF.

The V gene is TRBV27, the J gene TRBJ1-3; 9 nucleotides agree with TRBD1. Germline lookup yields CDR1 MNHEY and CDR2 SMNVEV (reference sequence). The CDR3 is made up of 16 amino acids. V shed 4 bases, J shed 4 bases, and the junction held 8 bases outside the gene matches. The CDR3 is CASSSAGTGMGNTIYF. CDR3 coding DNA: TGTGCCAGCAGTTCCGCCGGGACAGGGATGGGAAACACCATATATTTT.